The 26 T cell receptor beta chains below were found in one sample sequenced in a study of cytomegalovirus exposure and HLA in healthy donors. Both 60 Vbeta primers and 13 Jbeta primers went into the PCR. Profiling relied on immunoSEQ multiplex PCR, and the TCRdb table lists in-frame clones only, not all of them. This table holds fewer than 60,000 clones, around 52% found once. Source material: PBMCs. Every receptor here comes from a human donor in good health.

The chain links TRBV27 to TRBJ1-2; TRBD1 matches at 10 bases. V lost 6 bases to trimming and J lost 5 bases; unmatched junction nucleotides: 9. CDR3 length: 15 residues. The germline V gene encodes CDR1 MNHEY and CDR2 SMNVEV (reference sequence). The CDR3 DNA sequence: TGTGCCAGCAGGCCGAGACAGGGGGCCTATTATGGCTACACCTTC. Translating it yields CASRPRQGAYYGYTF.

The gene calls are TRBV5-1 and TRBJ1-1; D may be TRBD1 (5 bases). Trimming took 3 bases from V and 2 from J, leaving 8 bases between them. Germline CDR1 and CDR2: SGHRS and YFSETQ. The CDR3 covers 13 residues. CDR3 protein: CASSSDSNTEAFF. Written as DNA, the CDR3 is TGCGCCAGCAGCTCCGACAGCAACACTGAAGCTTTCTTT.

The rearrangement joins TRBV4-2 to TRBJ2-7; D gene uncertain. This CDR3 region has 16 residues. In germline, CDR1 is LGHNA, CDR2 YNFKEQ. With 0 bases removed from V and 0 bases from J, the gap between germline ends came to 12 bases. The CDR3: CASSQDHQASSYEQYF. The DNA for the CDR3 is TGTGCCAGCAGCCAAGACCACCAAGCTAGCTCCTACGAGCAGTACTTC.

The J gene is TRBJ1-3, the V gene TRBV6-5, with unresolved D. V shed 4 bases and J shed 6 bases, with 16 bases lying between them. From germline, CDR1 is MNHEY and CDR2 SVGAGI. There are 15 residues in the CDR3. CDR3 nucleotides: TGTGCCAGCAGTTCGGTTGAGGGAGTTGCAAACACCATATATTTT. This codes for CASSSVEGVANTIYF.

V and J are TRBV5-4 and TRBJ2-1, with TRBD2 matching over 15 bases. Trimming at V came to 0 bases and at J to 4 bases, leaving 5 bases not matched to a gene. Germline V gene sequence: CDR1 SGHNT, CDR2 YYREEE (reference sequence). The CDR3 is 18 amino acids. CDR3 in amino acids: CASSLAGLAGGLYNEQFF. CDR3 sequence (DNA): TGTGCCAGCAGCTTGGCCGGACTAGCGGGGGGGCTTTACAATGAGCAGTTCTTC.

This clone was observed a few times. This chain uses TRBV5-6 with TRBJ1-1, with 11 bases aligning to TRBD1. The CDR3 totals 17 residues. J lost 1 base, V lost 4 bases, and 9 bases had no gene match. CDR1 and CDR2 (germline): SGHDT, YYEEEE. CDR3 in DNA: TGTGCCAGCAGCGTAGCCGGACAGGGGGCAAAGAACACTGAAGCTTTCTTT. Translated, it gives CASSVAGQGAKNTEAFF. The variable domain in full, completed from reference TRBV5-6 and TRBJ1-1, reads DAGVTQSPTHLIKTRGQQVTLRCSPKSGHDTVSWYQQALGQGPQFIFQYYEEEERQRGNFPDRFSGHQFPNYSSELNVNALLLGDSALYLCASSVAGQGAKNTEAFFGQGTRLTVV.

This clone was seen a few times. This chain connects TRBV5-8 to TRBJ1-1; possible D gene TRBD1, 6 bases. The CDR3 has 13 residues. Trimming removed 4 bases from V and 5 bases from J, with 12 bases in between. Germline lookup yields CDR1 SGHTS and CDR2 YDEGEE. The CDR3 region is CASSRPGETEAFF. The DNA for the CDR3 is TGTGCCAGCAGCCGGCCAGGGGAGACTGAAGCTTTCTTT.

The J gene is TRBJ2-7, the V gene TRBV2, with D maybe TRBD1 (6 bases). The V and J ends lost 4 bases and 1 base respectively, with 23 bases between them. Germline CDR1 SNHLY, CDR2 FYNNEI. The CDR3 contains 18 residues. The CDR3 here is CASSGNPETGGWSYEQYF. The CDR3 coding sequence is TGTGCCAGCAGTGGGAATCCTGAGACAGGAGGATGGTCCTACGAGCAGTACTTC.

The J gene is TRBJ2-3, the V gene TRBV11-3; 8 nucleotides agree with TRBD2. The V gene end was trimmed by 5 bases and the J gene end by 3 bases; junction bases not matched to a gene: 13. The CDR3 runs 17 residues. CDR1 is SGHNT, CDR2 YENEEA, per germline. CDR3 DNA sequence: TGTGCCAGCAGCCCGGGGACCTGGCTAGCGGGTACAGATACGCAGTATTTT. Its protein product is CASSPGTWLAGTDTQYF. Full variable domain (outside the CDR3, taken from reference TRBV11-3 and TRBJ2-3): EAGVVQSPRYKIIEKKQPVAFWCNPISGHNTLYWYLQNLGQGPELLIRYENEEAVDDSQLPKDRFSAERLKGVDSTLKIQPAELGDSAVYLCASSPGTWLAGTDTQYFGPGTRLTVL.

This chain connects TRBV29-1 to TRBJ2-1; 7 bases align to TRBD1. With 3 bases clipped from V and 6 bases from J, the junction kept 5 bases outside the gene matches. The CDR3 is made up of 13 amino acids. Germline-derived CDR1 and CDR2 are SQVTM and ANQGSEA. The CDR3: CSVDKGAVNEQFF. The CDR3 nucleotides are TGCAGCGTTGATAAGGGGGCGGTCAATGAGCAGTTCTTC.

The CDR3: CASSLMRAVSTDTQYF. The CDR3 coding sequence is TGCGCCAGCAGCTTGATGCGGGCGGTGAGCACAGATACGCAGTATTTT. The rearrangement joins TRBV5-1 to TRBJ2-3; tentative D call: TRBD2 (5 bases). Trimming cost V 1 base and J 0 bases, with 12 bases left between them. Per germline, CDR1 SGHRS and CDR2 YFSETQ. The CDR3 spans 16 residues.

This clone was seen more than once but under ten times. V gene TRBV5-6 combines with J gene TRBJ2-7, with D perhaps TRBD1 (7 bases). The germline CDR1 and CDR2 sequences are SGHDT and YYEEEE. The CDR3 consists of 15 residues. V was trimmed by 0 bases and J by 1 base, leaving 11 bases between them. The CDR3 sequence: CASSLDRGGSYEQYF. For the CDR3, the DNA is TGTGCCAGCAGCTTGGACAGGGGAGGATCCTACGAGCAGTACTTC.

The rearrangement links TRBV4-1 to TRBJ2-3; possible D gene TRBD2, 5 bases. The germline V and J ends were trimmed by 4 bases and 1 base, with 18 bases remaining between them. Germline V lookup: CDR1 MGHRA, CDR2 YSYEKL. The CDR3 consists of 17 residues. The CDR3 region is CASSLTRTGWGTDTQYF. Written as DNA, the CDR3 is TGCGCCAGCAGCCTCACAAGGACGGGGTGGGGCACAGATACGCAGTATTTT.

This clone was counted only a few times. This chain links TRBV5-1 with TRBJ2-2, with 12 positions matching TRBD2. The CDR3 loop spans 16 amino acids. Looked up from germline, CDR1 is SGHRS and CDR2 is YFSETQ. V gave up 3 bases and J gave up 5 bases; unmatched junction bases: 5. The chain's CDR3 is CASSSTTSGGTGELFF. CDR3 coding DNA: TGCGCCAGCAGCTCGACGACTAGCGGGGGTACCGGGGAGCTGTTTTTT.

This chain connects TRBV6-5 to TRBJ1-5, with 10 bases identical to TRBD1. The CDR3 runs to 13 residues. Per the germline V gene, CDR1 is MNHEY and CDR2 is SVGAGI. With V trimmed by 6 bases and J by 7 bases, 3 bases remained unmatched. The CDR3 sequence is CASRTGQGQPQHF. The CDR3, as DNA: TGTGCCAGCAGAACGGGACAGGGGCAGCCCCAGCATTTT.

The CDR3 region has the DNA TGTGCCTGGAGTCCCTCTGCCACTGCGGGGGGGTTTGAGACCCAGTACTTC. This translates into CAWSPSATAGGFETQYF. The rearrangement links TRBV30 to TRBJ2-5; 9 bases agree with TRBD2. The CDR3 runs to 17 residues. Trimming removed 2 bases from V and 5 bases from J; junction bases left unmatched: 15. CDR1 is GTSNPN and CDR2 is SVGIG in the germline V gene (reference sequence).

This clone was seen more than once but under ten times. The chain uses TRBV25-1 and TRBJ1-2, with D maybe TRBD1 (6 bases). Germline assignment: CDR1 MGHDK and CDR2 SYGVNS. CDR3 length equals 14 residues. The V gene lost 3 bases and the J gene lost 1 base, with 9 bases spanning the gap. The CDR3 loop is CASSDDRSNYGYTF. CDR3 sequence (DNA): TGTGCCAGCAGTGATGACAGGAGTAACTATGGCTACACCTTC.

This clone was counted only a few times. This chain joins TRBV10-3 and TRBJ1-3, with D maybe TRBD1 (6 bases). V lost 8 bases and J lost 0, with 8 bases in between. CDR1 and CDR2 (germline): ENHRY, SYGVKD. The CDR3 runs 13 residues. This CDR3 reads CAIGQNSGNTIYF. In nucleotides, the CDR3 is TGTGCCATCGGACAGAACTCTGGAAACACCATATATTTT.

V and J are TRBV19 and TRBJ2-7; D perhaps matches TRBD2 (5 bases). V lost 10 bases and J lost 0, with 16 bases in between. The CDR3 sequence is 14 residues long. Germline CDR1 LNHDA, CDR2 SQIVND (reference sequence). This chain's CDR3 is CATRLQSSSYEQYF. The CDR3, as DNA: TGTGCCACTAGACTACAATCTAGCTCCTACGAGCAGTACTTC. Looking up the rest from reference TRBV19 and TRBJ2-7 gives the full variable domain: DGGITQSPKYLFRKEGQNVTLSCEQNLNHDAMYWYRQDPGQGLRLIYYSQIVNDFQKGDIAEGYSVSREKKESFPLTVTSAQKNPTAFYLCATRLQSSSYEQYFGPGTRLTVT.

The V and J genes are TRBV6-5 and TRBJ2-1, with 12 bases lining up with TRBD2. V lost 0 bases, J lost 6 bases, and 3 bases stayed unmatched. The CDR3 has 16 residues. Germline V gene data show CDR1 as MNHEY and CDR2 as SVGAGI. This CDR3 is CASSYSGLAGINEQFF. CDR3 DNA sequence: TGTGCCAGCAGTTACTCCGGACTAGCGGGGATCAATGAGCAGTTCTTC.

The J gene is TRBJ2-7, the V gene TRBV4-3; the D is unclear. Germline assignment: CDR1 LGHNA and CDR2 YSLEER. Trimming took 2 bases from V and 2 from J, leaving 16 bases between them. The CDR3 is 16 residues long. DNA for the CDR3: TGCGCCAGCAGCCAATCAAACGGGTTTGTCGCCTACGAGCAGTACTTC. Its protein product is CASSQSNGFVAYEQYF.

The chain uses TRBV27 and TRBJ1-2; maybe TRBD1 (5 bases). Trimming cost V 6 bases and J 7 bases, with 15 bases left between them. The CDR3 sequence is 13 residues long. Germline lookup yields CDR1 MNHEY and CDR2 SMNVEV (reference sequence). DNA of the CDR3: TGTGCCAGCAGGGACCCGGGGGTCCGTGGCTACACCTTC. Translated: CASRDPGVRGYTF.

The genes are TRBV9 and TRBJ2-5; the match to TRBD1 covers 9 bases. From germline, CDR1 is SGDLS and CDR2 YYNGEE. Trimming at V came to 4 bases and at J to 2 bases, leaving 6 bases not matched to a gene. The CDR3 is made up of 15 amino acids. The CDR3 sequence is CASSPGTGTQETQYF. The CDR3 DNA reads TGTGCCAGCAGCCCAGGGACAGGGACTCAAGAGACCCAGTACTTC.

Points on this clone: The junction differs from germline at one of its ends, possibly a read error. V usage is TRBV7-7 and J usage is TRBJ2-2; 8 bases line up with TRBD2. CDR1 and CDR2 (germline): SSHAT, FNYEAQ (reference sequence). CDR3 length: 16 amino acids. This CDR3 is CASSLDAGGNTGELFF. CDR3 DNA: TGTGCTAGCAGCTTAGATGCGGGAGGGAACACCGGGGAGCTGTTTTTT.

This clone is labeled medium-sized. The J gene is TRBJ1-1, the V gene TRBV7-2; 9 positions agree with TRBD1. Per germline, CDR1 SGHTA and CDR2 FQGNSA. The V and J ends lost 5 bases and 7 bases, in that order; junction bases with no gene match: 5. This CDR3 is built from 13 residues. The CDR3 nucleotides read TGTGCCAGCAGCCGGACAGGGGAGGATGAAGCTTTCTTT. This encodes CASSRTGEDEAFF.

There are a few counts of this clone. This sequence joins TRBV5-4 and TRBJ1-2, with D hard to call. Germline V gives CDR1 SGHNT, CDR2 YYREEE (reference sequence). The V end lost 0 bases, the J end lost 2 bases, and 5 bases lay between the germline ends. This CDR3 contains 13 residues. The CDR3 DNA follows: TGTGCCAGCAGCTTGGAACGGAACTATGGCTACACCTTC. The encoded protein is CASSLERNYGYTF.